The rows below give T cell receptor beta chains drawn from one sample of a study of T cells in Graves' hyperthyroidism and ophthalmopathy. TCRdb ran MiXCR on the multiplex PCR reads and lists one entry per CDR3 protein. This sample has a few hundred thousand distinct CDR3 sequences, with about 20% found just once. The material sequenced was blood. These receptors originate from a woman in her seventies with Graves' ophthalmopathy. Both conserved end residues are part of each CDR3. Each record gives: clone size, V gene, D gene, J gene, CDR3 DNA, CDR3 protein. A D gene is named only where the DNA matches it firmly. Rows may omit the clone size; those that give it use once, few, many or a size class.

size: NA; V: TRBV10-1; D: TRBD2; J: TRBJ2-5; DNA: TGCGCCAGCAGTGATGACGGGAGGGCCGCCCAGTACTTC; CDR3: CASSDDGRAAQYF
size: few; V: TRBV7-2; D: NA; J: TRBJ2-1; DNA: TGTGCCAGCAGCTTAGGAGCGACGAGAATGTTCTTC; CDR3: CASSLGATRMFF
size: NA; V: TRBV5-1; D: NA; J: TRBJ2-7; DNA: TGCGCCAGCAGCATCGCCAGGGCCGCCTACGAGCAGTACTTC; CDR3: CASSIARAAYEQYF
size: few; V: TRBV5-1; D: TRBD1; J: TRBJ1-2; DNA: TGCGCCAGCAGCGAGGGACAGGGCCACTATGGCTACACCTTC; CDR3: CASSEGQGHYGYTF
size: NA; V: TRBV10-3; D: NA; J: TRBJ2-7; DNA: TGTGCCATCACCTTCACGGCGTTAGGAGGACACGAGCAGTACTTC; CDR3: CAITFTALGGHEQYF
size: few; V: TRBV5-1; D: NA; J: TRBJ2-5; DNA: TGCGCCAGCAGCTTGGTTACGGCGTACCAAGAGACCCAGTACTTC; CDR3: CASSLVTAYQETQYF
size: NA; V: TRBV6-1; D: NA; J: TRBJ2-7; DNA: TGTGCCAGCAGCAAACCGCAGGGAAACGAGCAGTACTTC; CDR3: CASSKPQGNEQYF
size: few; V: TRBV12-3/TRBV12-4; D: TRBD1; J: TRBJ2-1; DNA: TGTGCCAGCAGTCCAGGGGACAGAGCCTACAATGAGCAGTTCTTC; CDR3: CASSPGDRAYNEQFF
size: few; V: TRBV10-1; D: NA; J: TRBJ1-1; DNA: TGCGCCAGCAGATCGGCAGGAGGGGGTGAAGCTTTCTTT; CDR3: CASRSAGGGEAFF
size: many; V: TRBV7-2; D: TRBD1; J: TRBJ2-3; DNA: TGTGCCAGCAGCCGATGGACAGGGAGCCCCACAGATACGCAGTATTTT; CDR3: CASSRWTGSPTDTQYF
size: many; V: TRBV29-1; D: NA; J: TRBJ1-2; DNA: TGCAGCGTTGCATCGCCGGTCTATGGCTACACCTTC; CDR3: CSVASPVYGYTF
size: NA; V: TRBV24-1; D: TRBD2; J: TRBJ2-3; DNA: TGTGCCACAAATGCGAGACTAGCAACAGATACGCAGTATTTT; CDR3: CATNARLATDTQYF
size: many; V: TRBV28; D: TRBD1; J: TRBJ2-5; DNA: TGTGCCAGCAGTTCTTCCCCAGGGACAGGGGAGACCCAGTACTTC; CDR3: CASSSSPGTGETQYF
size: NA; V: TRBV19; D: NA; J: TRBJ1-2; DNA: TGTGCCAGCCACCCCTTAGCGGCCTATGGCTACACCTTC; CDR3: CASHPLAAYGYTF
size: NA; V: TRBV3-1; D: TRBD1; J: TRBJ2-1; DNA: TGTGCCAGCAGCGTTAAAGTGACAGGGATTCACAATGAGCAGTTCTTC; CDR3: CASSVKVTGIHNEQFF
size: NA; V: TRBV12-3/TRBV12-4; D: TRBD1; J: TRBJ2-2; DNA: TGTGCCAGCAGTTTGAGGCTCGGGACAGCAAACACCGGGGAGCTGTTTTTT; CDR3: CASSLRLGTANTGELFF
size: many; V: TRBV6-2/TRBV6-3; D: TRBD2; J: TRBJ2-7; DNA: TGTGCCAGCAGTTCGGGACTAGCGTTTTCCTACGAGCAGTACTTC; CDR3: CASSSGLAFSYEQYF
size: NA; V: TRBV30; D: NA; J: TRBJ2-3; DNA: TGTGCCTGGAGAAGAGGGTTCTCCACAGATACGCAGTATTTT; CDR3: CAWRRGFSTDTQYF
size: few; V: TRBV5-6; D: NA; J: TRBJ1-6; DNA: TGTGCCAGCAGTCAAACAGGGCTCTCACCCCTCCACTTT; CDR3: CASSQTGLSPLHF
size: NA; V: TRBV6-1; D: TRBD1; J: TRBJ2-2; DNA: TGTGCCAGCAGACCCGGACAGGGGGCATCCGGGGAGCTGTTTTTT; CDR3: CASRPGQGASGELFF
size: many; V: TRBV9; D: NA; J: TRBJ2-7; DNA: TGTGCCAGCAGCGTAGTCGACACCTCCTACGAGCAGTACTTC; CDR3: CASSVVDTSYEQYF
size: NA; V: TRBV14; D: NA; J: TRBJ1-1; DNA: TGTGCCAGCAGCCTTTGGAGGAACGGCCGGGGCACTGAAGCTTTCTTT; CDR3: CASSLWRNGRGTEAFF
size: NA; V: TRBV30; D: NA; J: TRBJ2-1; DNA: TGTGCCTGGAGTAAGGCGAATGAGCAGTTCTTC; CDR3: CAWSKANEQFF
size: many; V: TRBV12-3/TRBV12-4; D: TRBD1; J: TRBJ2-7; DNA: TGTGCCAGCAGTTTAGGACAGGGGGTGAAGCAGTACTTC; CDR3: CASSLGQGVKQYF
size: few; V: TRBV30; D: NA; J: TRBJ1-2; DNA: TGTGCCTGGAGTGTTAGCAGAGATAATGGCTACACCTTC; CDR3: CAWSVSRDNGYTF
size: NA; V: TRBV24-1; D: TRBD1; J: TRBJ1-1; DNA: TGTGCCACCAAGATCCGGACAGGGAACACTGAAGCTTTCTTT; CDR3: CATKIRTGNTEAFF